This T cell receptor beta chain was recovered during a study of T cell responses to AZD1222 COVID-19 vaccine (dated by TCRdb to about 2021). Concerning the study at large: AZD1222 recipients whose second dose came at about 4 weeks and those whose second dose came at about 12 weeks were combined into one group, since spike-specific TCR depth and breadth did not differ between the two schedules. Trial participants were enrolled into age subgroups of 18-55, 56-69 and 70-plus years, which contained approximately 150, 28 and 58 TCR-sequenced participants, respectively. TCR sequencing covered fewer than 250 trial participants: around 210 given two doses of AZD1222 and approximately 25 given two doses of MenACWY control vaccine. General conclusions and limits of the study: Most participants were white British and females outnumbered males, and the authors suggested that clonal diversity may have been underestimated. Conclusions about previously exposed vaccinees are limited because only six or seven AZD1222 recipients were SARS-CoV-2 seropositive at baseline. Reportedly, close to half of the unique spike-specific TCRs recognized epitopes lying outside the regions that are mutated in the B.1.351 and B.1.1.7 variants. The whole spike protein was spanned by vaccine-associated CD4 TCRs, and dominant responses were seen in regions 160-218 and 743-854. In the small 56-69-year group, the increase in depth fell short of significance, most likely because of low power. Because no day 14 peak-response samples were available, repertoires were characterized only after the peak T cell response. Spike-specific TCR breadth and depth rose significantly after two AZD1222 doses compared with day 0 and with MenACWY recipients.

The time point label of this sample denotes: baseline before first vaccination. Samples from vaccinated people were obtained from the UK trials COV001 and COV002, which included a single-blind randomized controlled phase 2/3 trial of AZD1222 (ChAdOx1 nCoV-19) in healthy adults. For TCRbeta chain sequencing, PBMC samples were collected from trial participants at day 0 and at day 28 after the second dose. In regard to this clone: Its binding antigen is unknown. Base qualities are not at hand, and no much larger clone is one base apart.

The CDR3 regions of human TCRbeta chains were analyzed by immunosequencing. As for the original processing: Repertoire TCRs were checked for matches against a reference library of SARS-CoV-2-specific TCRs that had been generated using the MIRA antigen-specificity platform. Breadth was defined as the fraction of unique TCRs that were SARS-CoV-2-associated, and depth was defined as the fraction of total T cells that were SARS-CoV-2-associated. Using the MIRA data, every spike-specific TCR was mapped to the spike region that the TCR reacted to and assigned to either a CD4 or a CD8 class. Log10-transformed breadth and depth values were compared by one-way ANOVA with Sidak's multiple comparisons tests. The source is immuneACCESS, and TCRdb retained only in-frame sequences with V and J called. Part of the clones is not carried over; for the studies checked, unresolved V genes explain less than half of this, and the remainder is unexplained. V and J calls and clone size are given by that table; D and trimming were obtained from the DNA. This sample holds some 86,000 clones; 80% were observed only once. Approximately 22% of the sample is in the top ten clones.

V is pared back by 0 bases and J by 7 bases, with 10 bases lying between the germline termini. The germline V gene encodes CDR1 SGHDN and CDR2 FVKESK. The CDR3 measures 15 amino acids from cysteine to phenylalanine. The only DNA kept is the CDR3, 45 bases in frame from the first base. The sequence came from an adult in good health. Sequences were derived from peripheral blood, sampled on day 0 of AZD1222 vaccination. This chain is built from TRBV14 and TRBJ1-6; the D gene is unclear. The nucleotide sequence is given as TGTGCCAGCAGCCAAGATCTAAGGCTCAATTCACCCCTCCACTTT. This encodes CASSQDLRLNSPLHF.